Presented here are 3 T cell receptor beta chains from one specimen sequenced in a study of blood T cell repertoires in COVID-19. Here immunoSEQ multiplex PCR was the method, and the copy in TCRdb shows in-frame clones only, minus some. The table shows 270,000 or so clones, with roughly nine tenths occurring only once. Sample: peripheral blood. The receptors originated from a woman aged 30 to 39 with COVID-19, enrolled during active disease.

The gene calls are TRBV28 and TRBJ2-5; D gene uncertain. There are 14 residues in the CDR3. V lost 3 bases and J lost 3, with 11 bases in between. Germline CDR1 reads MDHEN; CDR2 reads SYDVKM. Here the CDR3 reads CASSLKTPKETQYF. In DNA, the CDR3 is TGTGCCAGCAGTTTGAAGACTCCCAAAGAGACCCAGTACTTC.

This clone is a singleton in its sample. CDR3 loop: CSVEDSARETQYF. The CDR3 coding sequence is TGCAGCGTTGAAGACAGCGCACGAGAGACCCAGTACTTC. The rearrangement joins TRBV29-1 to TRBJ2-5; D is unresolved. Germline lookup yields CDR1 SQVTM and CDR2 ANQGSEA. Trimming stripped 0 bases from V and 4 bases from J, with 9 bases between. The CDR3 sequence is 13 residues long.

This chain joins TRBV19 and TRBJ2-1; no clear D gene. From germline, CDR1 is LNHDA and CDR2 SQIVND (reference sequence). There are 12 residues in the CDR3. The V gene lost 8 bases and the J gene lost 0 bases, with 5 bases spanning the gap. CDR3 loop: CASSGSYNEQFF. CDR3 DNA sequence: TGTGCCAGTTCCGGCTCCTACAATGAGCAGTTCTTC.